This T cell receptor beta chain was profiled in a study of T cells in narcolepsy. Study context: Healthy controls were enrolled alongside patients with narcolepsy type 1 or type 2. The study, taken as a whole, reports: Autoreactive HCRT-specific and TRIB2-specific clonotypes were marked in same-patient CSF-versus-blood CD4+ comparisons. Healthy controls reportedly lacked the autoreactive clonotypes serially found in patients' blood. Autoreactive clone sequences were missing from some blood memory CD4+ repertoires.

TCRdb's table, derived via immunoSEQ multiplex PCR, lists solely in-frame clones and lacks some. This table has approximately 40,000 clones, about 91% appearing once. V shed 0 bases and J shed 5 bases, with 16 bases lying between them. The CDR3 totals 16 residues. CDR1 MGHRA and CDR2 YSYEKL come from the germline V gene. For this clone: Its target is not known.

The chain carries TRBV4-1 and TRBJ1-2; the D gene is possibly TRBD1 (5 bases). The sample taken for sequencing was CD45RA- memory CD4+ T cells from PBMCs. This sequence was found in a human donor with narcolepsy. CDR3 amino acids: CASSQEGLRAPYGYTF. CDR3 DNA sequence: TGCGCCAGCAGCCAAGAGGGACTTCGGGCGCCTTATGGCTACACCTTC.